These T cell receptor beta chains were read from a single sample in a study of neoadjuvant anti-PD-1 for oral cavity cancer. Sequenced by immunoSEQ multiplex PCR; TCRdb stores in-frame clones only, minus some. The sample lists about 9,800 clones, approximately 61% seen once, with approximately 4.8% in the top ten. The sample consisted of PBMCs, taken after nivolumab (anti-PD-1) treatment. All receptors derive from a person between 40 and 85 years old with oral cavity squamous cell carcinoma. CDR3s include the opening cysteine and the closing phenylalanine or tryptophan. Fields, in order: V gene, D gene, clone size, J gene, CDR3 protein, CDR3 DNA. D genes are given only for firm matches. Size values are once, few and many counts, or a class for expanded clones, and some rows have none.

TRBV2	-	-	TRBJ2-1	CASQSGWNEQFF	TGTGCCAGCCAGTCGGGTTGGAATGAGCAGTTCTTC
TRBV11-3	-	-	TRBJ2-7	CASSLGQAEQYF	TGTGCCAGCAGCTTAGGCCAGGCAGAGCAGTACTTC
TRBV14	-	few	TRBJ2-1	CASSQSAGAGNEQFF	TGTGCCAGCAGCCAGAGTGCAGGGGCGGGGAATGAGCAGTTCTTC
TRBV6-4	TRBD1	-	TRBJ2-1	CASSADRVGNEQFF	TGTGCCAGCAGTGCGGACAGGGTAGGAAATGAGCAGTTCTTC
TRBV18	-	few	TRBJ2-3	CASSLRQDGADTQYF	TGTGCCAGCTCACTCCGCCAGGATGGGGCAGATACGCAGTATTTT
TRBV7-6	-	-	TRBJ2-2	CASSPGIDTGELFF	TGTGCCAGCAGCCCCGGAATTGACACCGGGGAGCTGTTTTTT
TRBV7-3	-	-	TRBJ1-1	CASSSSSYTEAFF	TGTGCCAGCAGCTCGTCCTCTTACACTGAAGCTTTCTTT
TRBV11-2	-	-	TRBJ2-6	CASSLERSSGANVLTF	TGTGCCAGCAGCTTAGAGAGGAGCTCTGGGGCCAACGTCCTGACTTTC
TRBV11-2	TRBD2	-	TRBJ2-2	CASSFLAGGLTGELFF	TGTGCCAGCAGCTTCCTAGCGGGGGGGCTCACCGGGGAGCTGTTTTTT
TRBV6-1	-	-	TRBJ2-2	CASVKSANTGELFF	TGTGCCAGCGTGAAATCGGCGAACACCGGGGAGCTGTTTTTT
TRBV27	-	once	TRBJ2-5	CASRSRASTQYF	TGTGCCAGCAGATCCCGGGCCTCGACCCAGTACTTC
TRBV7-2	-	few	TRBJ1-1	CASSSGGGIGTEAFF	TGTGCCAGCAGCTCGGGAGGGGGGATTGGAACTGAAGCTTTCTTT
TRBV4-1	-	once	TRBJ1-1	CASSLIVNTEAFF	TGCGCCAGCAGTTTGATAGTGAACACTGAAGCTTTCTTT
TRBV7-2	-	-	TRBJ2-3	CASSLGKAGRPDTQYF	TGTGCCAGCAGCTTAGGGAAGGCAGGGCGTCCAGATACGCAGTATTTT
TRBV5-4	TRBD1	-	TRBJ2-7	CASSSTGSTYEQYF	TGTGCCAGCAGCTCGACAGGGTCTACCTACGAGCAGTACTTC
TRBV19	TRBD1	-	TRBJ2-1	CASSPRTGNDNEQFF	TGTGCCAGTAGTCCGAGGACAGGGAATGACAATGAGCAGTTCTTC
TRBV6-4	-	-	TRBJ1-1	CASSDSWPPNTEAFF	TGTGCCAGCAGTGACTCGTGGCCGCCGAACACTGAAGCTTTCTTT
TRBV19	TRBD1	-	TRBJ1-2	CASSSGQGGDGYTF	TGTGCCAGTAGTTCAGGACAGGGCGGGGATGGCTACACCTTC
TRBV7-8	-	medium-sized	TRBJ2-7	CASSRVALGYEQYF	TGTGCCAGCAGCCGCGTAGCGTTGGGATACGAGCAGTACTTC
TRBV19	TRBD1	-	TRBJ2-2	CASTFGTGPANTGELFF	TGTGCCAGTACCTTTGGGACAGGCCCAGCGAACACCGGGGAGCTGTTTTTT
TRBV5-4	-	few	TRBJ1-1	CASSLGGGIGYTEAFF	TGTGCCAGCAGCTTGGGTGGGGGAATAGGGTACACTGAAGCTTTCTTT
TRBV6-6	TRBD1	-	TRBJ1-2	CASRDREGRGYTF	TGTGCCAGCAGGGACAGGGAGGGGCGAGGCTACACCTTC
TRBV7-9	TRBD2	-	TRBJ2-3	CASSLQKRGRTDTQYF	TGTGCCAGCAGCTTGCAGAAGCGGGGGAGGACAGATACGCAGTATTTT
TRBV6-1	-	-	TRBJ2-2	CASKPRRNTGELFF	TGTGCCAGCAAACCCCGCAGGAACACCGGGGAGCTGTTTTTT
TRBV6-4	-	-	TRBJ2-1	CASSVQGGTHNEQFF	TGTGCCAGCAGTGTGCAGGGTGGGACACACAATGAGCAGTTCTTC
TRBV10-2	-	-	TRBJ2-5	CASSESVQLARETQYF	TGCGCCAGCAGTGAGTCAGTACAGCTAGCGCGGGAGACCCAGTACTTC
TRBV28	-	few	TRBJ2-4	CASSYATAGLAKNIQYF	TGTGCCAGCAGTTATGCGACAGCAGGACTAGCCAAAAACATTCAGTACTTC
TRBV30	-	-	TRBJ1-2	CAWSVPLHSHYGYTF	TGTGCCTGGAGTGTACCCTTACACAGCCACTATGGCTACACCTTC
TRBV27	TRBD2	-	TRBJ2-5	CASSLLAGGQETQYF	TGTGCCAGCAGTTTACTAGCGGGGGGGCAAGAGACCCAGTACTTC
TRBV15	-	-	TRBJ2-7	CATSRDSFYEQYF	TGTGCCACCAGCAGAGACAGTTTTTACGAGCAGTACTTC
TRBV11-2	TRBD2	-	TRBJ2-1	CASRPTGTSVYNEQFF	TGTGCCAGCAGACCCACCGGGACTAGCGTATACAATGAGCAGTTCTTC
TRBV9	-	few	TRBJ2-3	CASSAEGGRTQYF	TGTGCCAGCAGCGCCGAGGGGGGGCGCACGCAGTATTTT
TRBV7-2	-	-	TRBJ1-1	CASSHSGAEAFF	TGTGCCAGCAGCCATAGTGGGGCTGAAGCTTTCTTT
TRBV2	-	few	TRBJ1-2	CASRAAGQSYGYTF	TGTGCCAGCAGGGCGGCAGGGCAGAGCTATGGCTACACCTTC
TRBV6-1	TRBD2	-	TRBJ2-7	CASSDPRTSGRGEQYF	TGTGCCAGCAGTGACCCTAGGACTAGCGGGAGGGGGGAGCAGTACTTC
TRBV11-2	-	few	TRBJ2-7	CASSLEGDWDEQYF	TGTGCCAGCAGCTTAGAGGGAGACTGGGACGAGCAGTACTTC
TRBV5-1	-	-	TRBJ1-1	CASSSYSRANTEAFF	TGCGCCAGCAGCTCCTATAGCAGGGCGAACACTGAAGCTTTCTTT
TRBV4-1	-	-	TRBJ2-6	CASSLGEGFSGANVLTF	TGCGCCAGCAGCCTGGGAGAAGGATTCTCTGGGGCCAACGTCCTGACTTTC
TRBV5-8	-	few	TRBJ1-2	CASSIGWSGYTF	TGTGCCAGCAGCATCGGGTGGAGTGGCTACACCTTC
TRBV6-1	-	-	TRBJ1-4	CASVSPGGNEKLFF	TGTGCCAGTGTTTCCCCAGGTGGGAATGAAAAACTGTTTTTT
TRBV5-1	-	-	TRBJ2-2	CASTVQGGGELFF	TGCGCCAGCACAGTCCAGGGAGGCGGGGAGCTGTTTTTT
TRBV28	TRBD2	-	TRBJ2-1	CASSPGTSGRRDEQFF	TGTGCCAGCAGCCCTGGGACTAGCGGGAGGAGGGATGAGCAGTTCTTC
TRBV4-2	-	-	TRBJ1-2	CASSQARTATHYGYTF	TGTGCCAGCAGCCAAGCACGGACAGCAACTCACTATGGCTACACCTTC
TRBV28	-	-	TRBJ1-3	CASSLGQQNIYF	TGTGCCAGCAGTTTAGGACAGCAAAACATATATTTT
TRBV29-1	-	-	TRBJ2-2	CSASREFNTGELFF	TGCAGCGCCTCTAGAGAATTTAACACCGGGGAGCTGTTTTTT
TRBV29-1	-	-	TRBJ2-7	CSVEDGTGSYEQYF	TGCAGCGTTGAAGATGGAACAGGATCCTACGAGCAGTACTTC
TRBV7-9	-	-	TRBJ2-3	CASSYTRLLSTDTQYF	TGTGCCAGCAGCTACACCCGTCTACTTAGCACAGATACGCAGTATTTT
TRBV5-1	-	-	TRBJ1-3	CASSLQGQGSGNTIYF	TGCGCCAGCAGCTTACAGGGACAAGGCTCTGGAAACACCATATATTTT
TRBV2	-	few	TRBJ1-1	CASSERVNTEAFF	TGTGCCAGCAGTGAAAGGGTGAACACTGAAGCTTTCTTT
TRBV29-1	-	-	TRBJ1-2	CSAEGFVDYGYTF	TGCAGCGCCGAAGGGTTTGTTGACTATGGCTACACCTTC